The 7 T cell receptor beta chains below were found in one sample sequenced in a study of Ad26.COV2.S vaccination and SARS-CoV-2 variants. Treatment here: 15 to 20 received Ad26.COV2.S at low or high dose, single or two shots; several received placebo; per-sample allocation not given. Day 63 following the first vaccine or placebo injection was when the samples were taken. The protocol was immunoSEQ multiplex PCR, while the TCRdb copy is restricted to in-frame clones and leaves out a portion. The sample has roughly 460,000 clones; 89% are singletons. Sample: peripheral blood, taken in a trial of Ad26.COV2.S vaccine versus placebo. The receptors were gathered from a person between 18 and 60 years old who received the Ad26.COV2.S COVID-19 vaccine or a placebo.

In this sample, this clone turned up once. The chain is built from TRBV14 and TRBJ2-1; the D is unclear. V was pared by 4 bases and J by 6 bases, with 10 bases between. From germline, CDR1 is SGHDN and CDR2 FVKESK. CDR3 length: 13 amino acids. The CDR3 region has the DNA TGTGCCAGCAGCCTAATCCGGGCCAATGAGCAGTTCTTC. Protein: CASSLIRANEQFF.

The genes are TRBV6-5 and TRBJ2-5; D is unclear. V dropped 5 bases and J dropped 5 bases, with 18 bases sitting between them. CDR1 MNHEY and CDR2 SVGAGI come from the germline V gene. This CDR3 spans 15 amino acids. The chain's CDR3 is CASSPRTGGRETQYF. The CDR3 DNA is TGTGCCAGCAGTCCACGGACGGGCGGTAGGGAGACCCAGTACTTC.

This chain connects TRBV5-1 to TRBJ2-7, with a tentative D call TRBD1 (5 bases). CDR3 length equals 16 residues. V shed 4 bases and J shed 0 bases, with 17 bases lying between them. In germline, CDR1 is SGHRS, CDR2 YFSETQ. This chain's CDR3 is CASSVKQTGSSYEQYF. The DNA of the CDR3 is TGCGCCAGCAGCGTAAAACAAACAGGTAGCTCCTACGAGCAGTACTTC.

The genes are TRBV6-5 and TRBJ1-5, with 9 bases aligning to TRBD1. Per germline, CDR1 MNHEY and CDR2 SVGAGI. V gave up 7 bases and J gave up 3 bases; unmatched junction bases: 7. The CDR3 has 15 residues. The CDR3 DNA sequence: TGTGCCAGCAAGAAAGGACAGGGGTCCAATCAGCCCCAGCATTTT. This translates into CASKKGQGSNQPQHF.

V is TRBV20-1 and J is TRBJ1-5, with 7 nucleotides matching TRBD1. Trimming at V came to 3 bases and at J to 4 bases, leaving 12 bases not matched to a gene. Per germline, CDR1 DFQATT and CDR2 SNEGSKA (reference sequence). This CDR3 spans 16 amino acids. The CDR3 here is CSASRGQPLVNQPQHF. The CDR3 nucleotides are TGCAGTGCTAGTCGGGGACAGCCGTTGGTTAATCAGCCCCAGCATTTT.

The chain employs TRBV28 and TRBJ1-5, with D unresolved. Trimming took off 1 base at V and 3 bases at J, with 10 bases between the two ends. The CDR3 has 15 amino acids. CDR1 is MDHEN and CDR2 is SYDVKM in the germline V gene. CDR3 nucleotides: TGTGCCAGCAGTTTATACGCCAATGCCAATCAGCCCCAGCATTTT. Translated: CASSLYANANQPQHF.

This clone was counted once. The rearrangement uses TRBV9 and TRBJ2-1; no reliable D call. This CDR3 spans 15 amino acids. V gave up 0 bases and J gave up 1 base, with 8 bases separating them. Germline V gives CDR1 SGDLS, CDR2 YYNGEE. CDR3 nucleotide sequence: TGTGCCAGCAGCGTAGCTACAGCTTCCTACAATGAGCAGTTCTTC. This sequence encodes CASSVATASYNEQFF.